Listed below are T cell receptor beta chains from one sample, sequenced in a study of cytomegalovirus exposure and HLA in healthy donors. Measured with immunoSEQ multiplex PCR; TCRdb has only the in-frame clones, and not every one. The sample comprises 90,000 to 130,000 clones, around 85% of which are singletons, and 3% to 3.5% rests with the top ten. Specimen: PBMCs. These receptors were collected from a woman aged 18-29 years in good health and CMV-seronegative. CDR3s include the opening cysteine and the closing phenylalanine or tryptophan. A D gene is named only where the DNA matches it firmly. Clone sizes are given selectively: once, few, many, or a class where the clone is expanded.

d_gene: TRBD1; abundance: NA; v_gene: TRBV11-2; j_gene: TRBJ1-6; CDR3nt: TGTGCCAGCGGATTGGACAGGCCGGACTCACCCCTCCACTTT; CDR3aa: CASGLDRPDSPLHF
d_gene: NA; abundance: NA; v_gene: TRBV30; j_gene: TRBJ1-3; CDR3nt: TGTGCCTGGAGTGACCTCGGGACTTCCGGAAACACCATATATTTT; CDR3aa: CAWSDLGTSGNTIYF
d_gene: NA; abundance: NA; v_gene: TRBV6-6; j_gene: TRBJ1-3; CDR3nt: TGTGCCAGCAGGGAGGGTGGAGGAAACACCATATATTTT; CDR3aa: CASREGGGNTIYF
d_gene: NA; abundance: NA; v_gene: TRBV2; j_gene: TRBJ2-7; CDR3nt: TGTGCCAGCAGAGCTTCAAAATACGAGCAGTACTTC; CDR3aa: CASRASKYEQYF
d_gene: NA; abundance: NA; v_gene: TRBV30; j_gene: TRBJ2-1; CDR3nt: TGTGCCTGGAGTGAAGTGTTCGGTGAGCAGTTCTTC; CDR3aa: CAWSEVFGEQFF
d_gene: NA; abundance: NA; v_gene: TRBV19; j_gene: TRBJ2-5; CDR3nt: TGTGCCAGTAGTATGACTCGAGAGACCCAGTACTTC; CDR3aa: CASSMTRETQYF
d_gene: TRBD2; abundance: NA; v_gene: TRBV28; j_gene: TRBJ2-6; CDR3nt: TGTGCCAGCAGGGGGGGGACCTCTGGGGCCAACGTCCTGACTTTC; CDR3aa: CASRGGTSGANVLTF
d_gene: TRBD1; abundance: once; v_gene: TRBV5-5; j_gene: TRBJ2-3; CDR3nt: TGTGCCAGCAGCCGGGACAGGACAACAGATACGCAGTATTTT; CDR3aa: CASSRDRTTDTQYF
d_gene: NA; abundance: NA; v_gene: TRBV30; j_gene: TRBJ1-4; CDR3nt: TGTGCCTGGGAAAGACAGGTTAATGAAAAACTGTTTTTT; CDR3aa: CAWERQVNEKLFF
d_gene: TRBD1; abundance: NA; v_gene: TRBV9; j_gene: TRBJ2-1; CDR3nt: TGTGCCAGCAGCGTAGACTGGACAGGGGATTCCAATGAGCAGTTCTTC; CDR3aa: CASSVDWTGDSNEQFF
d_gene: NA; abundance: NA; v_gene: TRBV11-2; j_gene: TRBJ1-1; CDR3nt: TGTGCCAGCAGCCTCCGGGATTTCACTGAAGCTTTCTTT; CDR3aa: CASSLRDFTEAFF
d_gene: TRBD1; abundance: NA; v_gene: TRBV5-4; j_gene: TRBJ1-6; CDR3nt: TGTGCCAGCAGCCTTGGGGGACAGGGGGCTTCACCCCTCCACTTT; CDR3aa: CASSLGGQGASPLHF
d_gene: TRBD2; abundance: NA; v_gene: TRBV27; j_gene: TRBJ2-1; CDR3nt: TGTGCCAGCACCCCGCGGGGGACCCTTATTGAGCAGTTCTTC; CDR3aa: CASTPRGTLIEQFF
d_gene: TRBD1; abundance: NA; v_gene: TRBV19; j_gene: TRBJ1-5; CDR3nt: TGTGCCAGTAGTTTACTCTCGACAGGGCTCAATCAGCCCCAGCATTTT; CDR3aa: CASSLLSTGLNQPQHF
d_gene: NA; abundance: NA; v_gene: TRBV7-9; j_gene: TRBJ2-5; CDR3nt: TGTGCCAGCAGCCTCCTTGAGACCCAGTACTTC; CDR3aa: CASSLLETQYF
d_gene: NA; abundance: few; v_gene: TRBV6-1; j_gene: TRBJ1-6; CDR3nt: TGTGCCAGCAGTGAAGCTGGAGGAATGAATTCACCCCTCCACTTT; CDR3aa: CASSEAGGMNSPLHF
d_gene: NA; abundance: NA; v_gene: TRBV4-2; j_gene: TRBJ2-7; CDR3nt: TGTGCCAGCAGCACCTCAGGGCCCCTCTTCTACGAGCAGTACTTC; CDR3aa: CASSTSGPLFYEQYF
d_gene: NA; abundance: few; v_gene: TRBV20-1; j_gene: TRBJ1-1; CDR3nt: TGCAGTGCTGTTAAGAACACTGAAGCTTTCTTT; CDR3aa: CSAVKNTEAFF